Detailed here is one TCR beta chain. This clone was counted once. Its antigen specificity is not known. Per-base quality was not reported, and no clone a single base away is much larger than it. This specimen comes from a study of cytomegalovirus exposure and HLA in healthy donors (dated by TCRdb to between 2016 and 2019). Context from the whole study: In an earlier analysis of roughly 500 of the donors, approximately 260 Gb of sequence data and just under 120 million unique TCR beta sequences from 180 million or so T cells were reported. In addition to the first cohort of around 670 subjects, a separate validation cohort of 120 different subjects was used. All discovery cohort repertoires had been generated using a single sequencing platform. To predict cytomegalovirus infection status, the study combined high-throughput TCR immunosequencing, statistical association of individual TCRs with disease status, and machine learning. In a later analysis, previously published TCR beta repertoires from 670 or so donors were re-analyzed and high-resolution HLA genotyping was added so that TCR occurrence patterns could be studied. Of the roughly 420 genotyped donors, roughly 80% were placed in the genetic ancestry cluster associated with self-reported Caucasian donors. A later genetic analysis took genome-wide SNP genotypes for about three fifths of the roughly 700 donors and used that subset as a discovery cohort. In an earlier analysis of 587 of the donors, high-throughput TCR beta sequencing was used to judge whether each TCR beta V gene segment behaved as functional or pseudogenic. An early release covering 500 to 750 HLA-typed donors comprised roughly 300 gigabases of sequencing data and 85 million to 100 million unique TCR sequences. Across roughly 420 genotyped donors of the cohort, an average of 235,054 unique TCR beta nucleotide sequences per donor were sequenced, and approximately 17% of those sequences were non-productive. The T cell repertoires of about 700 subjects were profiled by immunosequencing and related to cytomegalovirus serostatus. Rather than drawing on any new phenotypic data, the later analysis identified candidate immune exposures from TCR beta sequences and the way those sequences occurred across donors. Class I and class II HLA loci were covered by the typing at four-digit resolution. Donor age, sex, ethnicity and CMV serostatus were collected together with the repertoire data. The study aimed to test whether cataloging public T cell receptors could reveal signatures of past pathogen exposure. Because of strong linkage in the cohort, roughly five DR-DQ haplotypes were treated as single units for association and clustering. The number of typed donors differed by locus: 629-630 for A, B, C, DRB1 and DQB1; 500 to 550 for DQA1; some 590 for DPA1; and roughly 470 for DPB1.

The method was the immunoSEQ multiplex PCR assay. For the multiplex PCR, a mixture combining 60 forward primers for TCR Vbeta segments and 13 reverse primers for TCR Jbeta segments was used. The CDR3 region of rearranged TCR beta genes was amplified from genomic DNA by a multiplex PCR assay. Amplified TCR beta libraries were sequenced as 87-base-pair reads on the Illumina HiSeq System. The published analysis was carried out like this. A later analysis tallied roughly 80 million unique TCR beta chains across the 700 or so repertoires, and some 12 million of those chains were shared by two or more donors. Raw reads were error-corrected and collapsed into unique sequences with a nearest-neighbor algorithm that merged closely related sequences to remove PCR and sequencing errors. To assign V, D and J gene segments, CDR3 sequences were aligned to IMGT reference sequences. Each retained sequence needed at least a six-nucleotide match to both a V gene segment and a J gene segment. Rearrangements were classified as productive when the CDR3 lacked stop codons and remained in frame with V and J, and all other rearrangements were classified as non-productive. CDR3 was defined according to IMGT convention as the region running from the second conserved V-encoded cysteine to the conserved J-encoded phenylalanine. The earlier analysis of 500 to 650 of the donors excluded any sequence lacking an unambiguous match to a single V gene segment. In an earlier analysis of approximately 590 of the donors, a V segment was called functional when productive rearrangements were above 56.7%, and segregating when the standard deviation between donors exceeded 5%. To diagnose cytomegalovirus status from the catalog of TCR beta chain sequences, a statistical classification framework was built. In a later analysis, V and J genes were assigned by comparing TCR nucleotide sequences against IMGT/GENE-DB human TR gene sequences. Using the TCRdist pipeline, a later analysis assigned CDR3 sequences along with most-parsimonious VDJ recombination scenarios. In a later analysis, each TCR beta chain was defined by its CDR3 amino acid sequence together with its V-gene family, and reads lacking a unique V-gene family were excluded. A later analysis removed roughly 590 highly shared, low-generation-probability nucleotide sequences to deal with suspected cross-contamination and a sequencing artifact. In a later analysis, a clonal expansion index for each public chain was calculated from normalized within-repertoire ranks of inferred template counts. In a later analysis, generation probabilities were computed using a VDJ recombination model fitted to out-of-frame rearrangements, and the results were checked against IGoR. In a later analysis, TCR-TCR, TCR-HLA and TCR-CMV co-occurrence was scored with hypergeometric tests, and a repertoire-size bias correction was applied to TCR pairs. False discovery rates were estimated in a later analysis by permuting HLA or CMV assignments 20 times. In a later analysis, co-occurring TCRs were grouped using DBSCAN, with TCRdist sequence similarity added in when clustering inside HLA-allele-positive subsets. For co-occurrence clustering, repertoires with fewer than 30,000 or more than 120,000 public chains were excluded, along with about five repertoires with anomalous nucleotide sharing. TCRdb carries this immuneACCESS record with in-frame sequences only. Its versions omit some clonotypes, under half of them owing to an unresolved V gene in the studies checked, with the rest unexplained. V, J and clone size were drawn from that table, and D and trimming were deduced from the DNA. This sample holds about 120,000 clones; 80% were observed only once. 0.24% of the sample comes from the top ten.

The cohort consisted of hundreds of healthy bone marrow donors. All cohort members were sampled while nominally healthy, although unrecorded immune exposures were likely present. The donor tested CMV seronegative and was one of the 352 seronegative cohort members. A peripheral blood sample was collected from each donor, and TCR beta sequencing was performed on peripheral blood mononuclear cells. The Qiagen DNeasy Blood Extraction Kit was used to extract genomic DNA from the blood cell samples. Results the study describes overall, beyond this receptor: The classifier was reported to diagnose cytomegalovirus status with high specificity and sensitivity in both the original and validation cohorts. The study listed 164 TCR beta chains as associated with cytomegalovirus. While some public TCRs were present in many individuals, most TCR sequences turned up only very rarely across donors. Compared with equally common non-associated chains, HLA-associated TCR beta chains in a later analysis were more clonally expanded and had lower generation probabilities. At a false discovery rate of 0.05, a later analysis linked 16,951 TCR beta sequences to specific HLA alleles. In a later analysis, the rate of TCR association differed among HLA loci, with DRB1 alleles having the most associated TCRs and HLA-C alleles having the fewest. Assigning TCR associations to individual alleles was difficult when HLA alleles, especially DR and DQ, strongly co-occurred. Because HLA typing was unavailable for some donors at each locus, only the typed subset was used in association tests. An earlier analysis of roughly 570 of the donors showed that most TCR beta V segments appeared in productive rearrangements either about 90% or about 30% of the time, which broadly matched IMGT annotations. The authors suggested that the approach could potentially be generalized to other disease states and immunological phenotypes. A later analysis reported that several top co-occurrence clusters appeared linked to parvovirus B19, influenza, CMV and Epstein-Barr virus. An association between a missense DCLRE1C variant and V-gene and J-gene trimming of TCR beta chains was found in a later genetic analysis and replicated in an independent cohort. The presence/absence analyses assumed that sequencing depth was roughly uniform across donors, and that assumption may not be true. Compared with the approximately 720-donor mean, donors in an Asian-associated ancestry cluster had fewer N-insertions in productive TCRs, according to a later genetic analysis. The earlier analysis of about 600 of the donors excluded seventeen rarely observed V segments, including chromosome 9 orphons, because counts were too low. A later analysis found that most CMV-associated TCR beta chains appeared HLA-restricted, with HLA associations seemingly driven largely by CMV exposure. A few of the identified cytomegalovirus-associated TCR beta chains were confirmed in vitro to be specific for cytomegalovirus antigens. Immune exposure information for the cohort was limited to CMV serostatus. A further reported finding was that TCR beta sequences accurately predicted the HLA-A and HLA-B alleles for most subjects in the first cohort. Correlated functional status among segregating V segments might reflect linkage disequilibrium, but an unknown experimental factor could not be ruled out. This cohort had only TCR beta chains sequenced, and the lack of alpha or paired-chain data limited which features could be detected. The sequencing pipeline was judged likely to have produced a cluster of highly shared sequence variants as a technical artifact. Because the 87-base-pair reads could not distinguish some IMGT-functional V segments, including TRBV6-2 and TRBV6-3, those segments were excluded.

Reading from cysteine to phenylalanine, the CDR3 counts 15 amino acids. The DNA shown is the 45-base CDR3, in frame from base 1. The germline V gene encodes CDR1 SGHVS and CDR2 FQNEAQ. V loses 5 bases, J loses 2 bases, and the germline ends lie 13 bases apart. Recombination joined TRBV7-8 with TRBJ1-3; no D gene can be assigned with confidence. The source is a man in his fifties in good health and CMV-seronegative. The sample consisted of PBMCs. The CDR3 in this case is CASSPRRLTGNTIYF. At the DNA level, the sequence is TGTGCCAGCAGCCCACGGAGGTTGACTGGAAACACCATATATTTT.